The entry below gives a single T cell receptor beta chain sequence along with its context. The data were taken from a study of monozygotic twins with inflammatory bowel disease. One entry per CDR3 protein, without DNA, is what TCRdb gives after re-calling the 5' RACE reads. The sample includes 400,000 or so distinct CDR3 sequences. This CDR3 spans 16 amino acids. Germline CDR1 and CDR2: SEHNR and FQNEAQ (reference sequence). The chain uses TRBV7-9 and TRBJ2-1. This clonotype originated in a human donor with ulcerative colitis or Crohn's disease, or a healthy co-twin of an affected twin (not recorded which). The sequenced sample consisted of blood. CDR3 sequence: CASSPPTSDSYNEQFF.